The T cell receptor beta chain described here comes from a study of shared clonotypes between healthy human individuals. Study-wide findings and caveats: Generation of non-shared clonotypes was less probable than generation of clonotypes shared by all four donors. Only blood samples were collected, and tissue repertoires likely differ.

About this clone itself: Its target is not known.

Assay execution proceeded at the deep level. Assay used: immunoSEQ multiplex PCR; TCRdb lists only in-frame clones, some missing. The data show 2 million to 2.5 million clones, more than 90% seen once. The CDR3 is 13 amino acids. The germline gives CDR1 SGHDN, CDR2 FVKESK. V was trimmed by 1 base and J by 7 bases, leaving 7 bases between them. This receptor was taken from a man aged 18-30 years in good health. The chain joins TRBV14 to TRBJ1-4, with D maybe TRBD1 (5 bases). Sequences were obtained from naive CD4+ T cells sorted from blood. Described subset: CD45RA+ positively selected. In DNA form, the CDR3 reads TGTGCCAGCAGCCAAGGGCAGGGTGAAAAACTGTTTTTT. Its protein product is CASSQGQGEKLFF.